The text below deals with one T cell receptor beta chain. These data originate in a study of cytomegalovirus exposure and HLA in healthy donors. V lost 0 bases, J lost 0 bases, and 11 bases lay in between. Per the germline V gene, CDR1 is MNHEY and CDR2 is SVGAGI. The CDR3 sequence is 16 residues long. The study ran its PCR with 60 Vbeta and 13 Jbeta primers. Using immunoSEQ multiplex PCR, the repertoire was profiled, and TCRdb retains in-frame clones only, with some absent. The table includes 110,000 to 150,000 clones, less than 85% detected once. The material sequenced was PBMCs. This chain connects TRBV6-5 to TRBJ1-1, with D unresolved. This sequence was found in a woman aged 55-70 years in good health and CMV-seropositive. The CDR3 sequence is CASSYSHPGMNTEAFF. Written as DNA, the CDR3 is TGTGCCAGCAGTTACTCACACCCGGGGATGAACACTGAAGCTTTCTTT.